This T cell receptor (beta chain) was captured by sequencing in a study of blood T cell repertoires in COVID-19. About the research overall: Samples came from the United States, Italy and Spain, spanning acute and convalescent COVID-19. T cells, B-cell-depleted T cells, or PBMCs supplied cDNA or gDNA.

Germline CDR1 is KGHSH and CDR2 is LQKENI. The V gene lost 4 bases and the J gene lost 5 bases, with 11 bases spanning the gap. This CDR3 has 13 residues. Source study methods: Researchers report that nucleated cell counts were estimated from reference gene primer amplification. Repertoires were generated with immunoSEQ multiplex PCR, while TCRdb's copy carries only in-frame clones and drops some. V and J calls and clone size are copied from that table; D and trimming were computed from the DNA. The sample carries a few hundred thousand clones, roughly 88% recorded once. This chain links TRBV18 with TRBJ2-5; perhaps TRBD1 as D (6 bases). Source material: peripheral blood. This clonotype originated in a man aged 18 to 35 with active or convalescent COVID-19. CDR3: CASSRGQMETQYF. DNA of the CDR3: TGTGCCAGCTCACGGGGACAAATGGAGACCCAGTACTTC.